These T cell receptor beta chains were read from a single sample in a study of blood T cell repertoires in COVID-19. This table comes from immunoSEQ multiplex PCR, and its TCRdb copy is limited to in-frame clones, with some not included. The repertoire has about 240,000 clones, roughly 77% of them found once; the top ten carry about 3.1%. Source material: peripheral blood. Source of these receptors: a woman at least 80 years old with acute or convalescent COVID-19. CDR3s include the opening cysteine and the closing phenylalanine or tryptophan. The order of the fields is D gene, clone size, V gene, J gene, CDR3 protein, CDR3 DNA. A D gene is named only where the DNA matches it firmly. Clone size is not always given. Where it is, it says once, few, many or a class for expanded clones.

>TRBD2|NA|TRBV11-2|TRBJ2-3
CASSPPTSRTDTQYF
TGTGCCAGCAGCCCCCCGACTAGCAGGACAGATACGCAGTATTTT
>TRBD2|NA|TRBV12-3/TRBV12-4|TRBJ2-1
CASSPSGRNEQFF
TGTGCCAGCAGCCCTAGCGGGAGGAATGAGCAGTTCTTC
>TRBD2|NA|TRBV19|TRBJ2-1
CASSITGTRNNEQFF
TGTGCCAGTAGTATAACCGGGACTAGGAACAATGAGCAGTTCTTC
>TRBD2|NA|TRBV6-6|TRBJ2-7
CASSKTGGREYEQYF
TGTGCCAGCAGTAAGACAGGCGGGAGGGAGTACGAGCAGTACTTC
>NA|NA|TRBV5-1|TRBJ2-7
CASSLVTGQNEQYF
TGCGCCAGCAGCTTGGTGACGGGTCAAAACGAGCAGTACTTC
>TRBD2|NA|TRBV5-1|TRBJ2-1
CASMDTSGVNEQFF
TGCGCCAGCATGGATACTAGCGGGGTAAATGAGCAGTTCTTC
>NA|NA|TRBV10-3|TRBJ1-1
CAISGTGFMNTEAFF
TGTGCCATCAGTGGAACAGGGTTCATGAACACTGAAGCTTTCTTT
>NA|NA|TRBV7-9|TRBJ2-5
CASSLAAGVLGTQYF
TGTGCCAGCAGCTTAGCCGCAGGGGTACTGGGGACCCAGTACTTC
>NA|many|TRBV5-1|TRBJ2-7
CASSLAVAGVSYEQYF
TGCGCCAGCAGCTTGGCCGTGGCAGGGGTCTCCTACGAGCAGTACTTC
>TRBD1|NA|TRBV19|TRBJ2-7
CASSTHGQGRENEQYF
TGTGCCAGTAGTACCCATGGACAGGGGAGGGAGAACGAGCAGTACTTC
>NA|NA|TRBV6-6|TRBJ1-4
CASTTGREKLFF
TGTGCCAGCACTACAGGACGAGAAAAACTGTTTTTT
>TRBD1|NA|TRBV27|TRBJ1-2
CASSFTGGQGYTF
TGTGCCAGCAGTTTCACAGGGGGCCAGGGCTACACCTTC
>NA|NA|TRBV5-1|TRBJ1-4
CASISVATNEKLFF
TGCGCCAGCATTTCAGTTGCAACTAATGAAAAACTGTTTTTT
>TRBD2|NA|TRBV10-3|TRBJ2-5
CAISEYGSGGSQETQYF
TGTGCCATCAGTGAGTATGGTAGCGGGGGGTCCCAAGAGACCCAGTACTTC
>NA|once|TRBV5-6|TRBJ1-2
CASSFWRTAYGYTF
TGTGCCAGCAGTTTTTGGCGGACAGCCTATGGCTACACCTTC
>TRBD2|NA|TRBV19|TRBJ2-7
CASSIQAGPYEQYF
TGTGCCAGTAGTATTCAAGCGGGGCCCTACGAGCAGTACTTC